This record concerns one TCR beta chain sequence. Its antigen is unknown. The study ran its PCR with 60 Vbeta and 13 Jbeta primers. The protocol was immunoSEQ multiplex PCR, while the TCRdb copy is restricted to in-frame clones and leaves out a portion. The sample comprises over 150,000 clones, roughly 83% of which are singletons, and about 8.3% rests with the top ten. This record belongs to a study of cytomegalovirus exposure and HLA in healthy donors. Study-wide results and caveats: One cluster of highly shared sequence variants probably arose as a sequencing artifact.

Germline V gene lookup returns CDR1 SGHTA and CDR2 FQGNSA. This CDR3 has 13 amino acids. V was clipped by 2 bases and J by 3 bases, with 7 bases between them. V gene TRBV7-2 combines with J gene TRBJ2-5; the D is unclear. The receptor's source is a man younger than 45 in good health and CMV-seropositive. The sequencing input was PBMCs. Here the CDR3 reads CASSLPLKETQYF. The CDR3 DNA reads as TGTGCCAGCAGCTTACCACTTAAAGAGACCCAGTACTTC.